This T cell receptor beta chain was recovered during a study of blood T cell repertoires in COVID-19. Study-level background: Sources were T cells, B-cell-depleted T cells, or PBMCs; the material itself was cDNA or gDNA.

Seattle cases were enrolled at active infection and followed longitudinally. Repertoires were generated with immunoSEQ multiplex PCR, while TCRdb's copy carries only in-frame clones and drops some. The sample consists of 85,000 to 100,000 clones, roughly 80% of them appearing once. There are 15 residues in the CDR3. Per the germline V gene, CDR1 is LGHDT and CDR2 is YNNKEL (reference sequence). As regards this clone: One end of the junction fails to match germline, which may point to a read error.

The specimen was peripheral blood. The receptor was isolated from an elderly man with COVID-19, enrolled during active disease. V usage is TRBV3-1 (or the pseudogene TRBV3-2) and J usage is TRBJ1-4; the match to TRBD1 covers 9 bases. This CDR3 is CASSSPGQGNGKLFF. The CDR3 nucleotides are TGTGCCAGCAGCTCCCCGGGACAGGGTAATGGAAAACTGTTTTTT.